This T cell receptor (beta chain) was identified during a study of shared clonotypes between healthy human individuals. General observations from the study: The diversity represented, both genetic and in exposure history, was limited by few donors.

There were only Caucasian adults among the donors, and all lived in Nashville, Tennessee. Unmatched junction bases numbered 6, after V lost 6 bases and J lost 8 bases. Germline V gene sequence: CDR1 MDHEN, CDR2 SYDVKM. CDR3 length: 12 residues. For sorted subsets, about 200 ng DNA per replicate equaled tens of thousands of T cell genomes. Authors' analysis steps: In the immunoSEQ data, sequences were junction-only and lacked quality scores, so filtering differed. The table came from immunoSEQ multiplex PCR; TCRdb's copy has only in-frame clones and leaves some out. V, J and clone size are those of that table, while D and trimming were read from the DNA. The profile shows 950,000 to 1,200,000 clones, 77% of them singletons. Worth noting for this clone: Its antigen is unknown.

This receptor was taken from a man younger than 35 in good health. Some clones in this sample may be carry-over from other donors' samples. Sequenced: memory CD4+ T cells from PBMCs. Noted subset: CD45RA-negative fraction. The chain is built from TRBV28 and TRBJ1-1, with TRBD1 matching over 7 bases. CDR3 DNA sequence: TGTGCCAGCAGGGAGGGGGACAGAGAAGCTTTCTTT. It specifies CASREGDREAFF.